The 16 T cell receptor beta chains below all came from one sample that was sequenced in a study of blood T cell repertoires in COVID-19. Profiled with immunoSEQ multiplex PCR; TCRdb holds only in-frame clones, not every one. The sample includes 200,000 to 250,000 clones, over 60% seen only once; the top ten take 7.2%. The sequenced sample consisted of peripheral blood. These receptors came from a woman in her seventies with acute or convalescent COVID-19.

The V call is TRBV3-1 (or the pseudogene TRBV3-2), the J call TRBJ1-1, with a tentative D call TRBD1 (5 bases). Germline V gives CDR1 LGHDT, CDR2 YNNKEL (reference sequence). Trimming pared 3 bases from V and 6 bases from J, leaving 11 bases between. The CDR3 spans 13 residues. CDR3 coding DNA: TGTGCCAGCAGCCATCAGGGAGGGGCTGAAGCTTTCTTT. This translates into CASSHQGGAEAFF.

V usage is TRBV5-5 and J usage is TRBJ2-7, with 8 positions matching TRBD2. CDR3 size: 14 residues. V shed 4 bases, J shed 2 bases, and the junction held 5 bases outside the gene matches. Per germline, CDR1 SGHKS and CDR2 YYEKEE (reference sequence). The CDR3 nucleotides are TGTGCCAGCAGCGTTACTAGCGGCGCCTACGAGCAGTACGTC. Translation gives CASSVTSGAYEQYV.

This CDR3 is CASSRGGDYGYTF. The CDR3 bases are TGTGCCAGCAGTCGGGGAGGGGACTATGGCTACACCTTC. The chain uses TRBV9 and TRBJ1-2; the D gene is possibly TRBD1 (5 bases). Trimming pared 5 bases from V and 3 bases from J, leaving 11 bases between. The length of the CDR3 is 13 residues. Germline V CDR1 and CDR2: SGDLS, YYNGEE.

The chain combines TRBV9 with TRBJ2-7; D is possibly TRBD1 (6 bases). Germline assignment: CDR1 SGDLS and CDR2 YYNGEE. Trimming removed 3 bases from V and 3 bases from J, with 13 bases in between. The CDR3 loop spans 14 amino acids. The CDR3: CASSDLGTLYEQYV. Written as DNA, the CDR3 is TGTGCCAGCAGCGACCTGGGGACACTCTACGAGCAGTACGTC.

The V call is TRBV6-5, the J call TRBJ2-2; 8 nucleotides agree with TRBD1. The trim removed 8 bases at V and 4 bases at J, leaving 9 bases unmatched. Germline V gives CDR1 MNHEY, CDR2 SVGAGI. The CDR3 loop spans 15 amino acids. CDR3 sequence (DNA): TGTGCCAGCCCCCAAAGTACAGGGGGCACCGGGGAGCTGTTTTTT. This gives the protein CASPQSTGGTGELFF.

The CDR3 bases are TGTGCCAGCAGCCGGCAAACAGTCGAGCAGTACTTC. Its translation is CASSRQTVEQYF. This sequence joins TRBV14 and TRBJ2-7; D remains unclear. V lost 4 bases, J lost 6 bases, and 10 bases lay in between. The CDR3 extends over 12 amino acids. CDR1 SGHDN and CDR2 FVKESK come from the germline V gene.

This chain links TRBV19 with TRBJ2-5; 7 bases are a match to TRBD2. The V and J ends lost 3 bases and 4 bases, in that order; junction bases with no gene match: 2. Germline V CDR1 and CDR2: LNHDA, SQIVND (reference sequence). The CDR3 is made up of 13 amino acids. The DNA of the CDR3 is TGTGCCAGTAGTATTCAGCGGGGAGAGACCCAGTACTTC. Amino acid sequence: CASSIQRGETQYF.

This clone has just one count. The rearrangement joins TRBV7-9 to TRBJ1-2; D unclear. V was trimmed by 4 bases and J by 6 bases, leaving 12 bases between them. This CDR3 has 13 amino acids. Germline V gives CDR1 SEHNR, CDR2 FQNEAQ (reference sequence). The CDR3 reads CASSCRGADGYTF. CDR3 nucleotide sequence: TGTGCCAGCAGCTGCCGGGGTGCCGATGGCTACACCTTC.

V and J are TRBV5-1 and TRBJ2-3; 8 bases agree with TRBD2. CDR1 and CDR2 from the germline V gene are SGHRS and YFSETQ. Trimming at V came to 4 bases and at J to 0 bases, leaving 13 bases not matched to a gene. CDR3 size: 18 residues. The CDR3 DNA sequence: TGCGCCAGCAGCCCCGGGACTAGTTCCCACTCTAGCACAGATACGCAGTATTTT. As protein: CASSPGTSSHSSTDTQYF.

This clone was observed at least ten times. V and J are TRBV24-1 and TRBJ2-7; TRBD2 matches at 7 bases. CDR3 length: 15 amino acids. The V gene's germline CDR1 is KGHDR and CDR2 SFDVKD. Trimming took 2 bases from V and 0 from J; bases not matched to a gene: 3. The CDR3 here is CATSDSSGISYEQYF. In DNA form, the CDR3 reads TGTGCCACCAGTGATTCTAGCGGTATCTCCTACGAGCAGTACTTC.

The V gene is TRBV7-2, the J gene TRBJ1-5; 8 bases are shared with TRBD1. CDR3 length equals 12 residues. Trimming took 10 bases from V and 5 from J; bases not matched to a gene: 4. The V gene's germline CDR1 is SGHTA and CDR2 FQGNSA. The CDR3 coding sequence is TGTGCCACAGGGGGCGTCTATCAGCCCCAGCATTTT. Amino acid sequence: CATGGVYQPQHF.

The chain recombines TRBV7-2 with TRBJ2-2, with 10 bases identical to TRBD1. Germline V gene data show CDR1 as SGHTA and CDR2 as FQGNSA. V trimming: 5 bases; J trimming: 4 bases; junction bases outside the gene matches: 7. The CDR3 loop spans 16 amino acids. DNA for the CDR3: TGTGCCAGCAGCCGCGGGACAGGGGAGGGCACCGGGGAGCTGTTTTTT. As protein: CASSRGTGEGTGELFF.

This rearrangement joins TRBV2 to TRBJ1-2; maybe TRBD1 (5 bases). Germline loops: CDR1 SNHLY, CDR2 FYNNEI. This CDR3 is built from 15 residues. V was trimmed by 7 bases and J by 8 bases, leaving 23 bases between them. CDR3 bases: TGTGCCAGCACCTATCAGCGCCGGCAGGGTAAAGGCTACACCTTC. This codes for CASTYQRRQGKGYTF.

CDR3 DNA sequence: TGTGCCAGCAGCCGTGCCGAAAACGGGGGTTCACCCCTCCACTTT. As protein: CASSRAENGGSPLHF. This chain joins TRBV13 and TRBJ1-6; perhaps TRBD1 as D (5 bases). CDR3 length: 15 amino acids. Germline V gene lookup returns CDR1 PRHDT and CDR2 FYEKMQ (reference sequence). Trimming left V 5 bases short and J 9 bases short, with 17 bases between.

V usage is TRBV6-2 or TRBV6-3 and J usage is TRBJ1-6, with a weak D call TRBD1 (5 bases). Looked up from germline, CDR1 is MNHEY and CDR2 is SVGEGT. V shed 6 bases and J shed 0 bases, with 9 bases lying between them. This CDR3 region has 15 residues. Written as DNA, the CDR3 is TGTGCCAGCAGACCTGACAGCTCCTATAATTCACCCCTCCACTTT. Translation: CASRPDSSYNSPLHF.

This chain connects TRBV7-3 to TRBJ2-3; TRBD2 matches 9 bases. The germline V gene has CDR1 SGHTA and CDR2 FQGTGA. The junction had 7 bases not matched to a gene; V was cut back by 5 bases and J by 4 bases. The CDR3 has 15 residues. CDR3 in amino acids: CASSRGGVGADTQYF. CDR3 DNA sequence: TGTGCCAGCAGCCGCGGGGGGGTAGGCGCAGATACGCAGTATTTT. The whole variable domain, remainder taken from reference TRBV7-3 and TRBJ2-3, is GAGVSQTPSNKVTEKGKYVELRCDPISGHTALYWYRQSLGQGPEFLIYFQGTGAADDSGLPNDRFFAVRPEGSVSTLKIQRTERGDSAVYLCASSRGGVGADTQYFGPGTRLTVL.